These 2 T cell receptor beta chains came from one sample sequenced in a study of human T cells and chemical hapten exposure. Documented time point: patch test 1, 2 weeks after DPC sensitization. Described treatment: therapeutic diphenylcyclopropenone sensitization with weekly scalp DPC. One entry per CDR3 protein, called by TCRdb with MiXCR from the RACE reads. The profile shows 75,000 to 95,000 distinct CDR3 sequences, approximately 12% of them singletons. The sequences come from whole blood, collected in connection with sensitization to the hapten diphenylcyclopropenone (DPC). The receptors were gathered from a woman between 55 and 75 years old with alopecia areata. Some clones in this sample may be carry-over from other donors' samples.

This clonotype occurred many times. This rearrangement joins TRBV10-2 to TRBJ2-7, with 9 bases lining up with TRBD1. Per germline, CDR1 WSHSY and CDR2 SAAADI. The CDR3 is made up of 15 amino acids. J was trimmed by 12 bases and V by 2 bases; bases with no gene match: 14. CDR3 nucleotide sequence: TGCGCCAGCAGTGAGCCCGGGACAGGGTTGGTCCTGCGGTACTTC. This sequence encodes CASSEPGTGLVLRYF.

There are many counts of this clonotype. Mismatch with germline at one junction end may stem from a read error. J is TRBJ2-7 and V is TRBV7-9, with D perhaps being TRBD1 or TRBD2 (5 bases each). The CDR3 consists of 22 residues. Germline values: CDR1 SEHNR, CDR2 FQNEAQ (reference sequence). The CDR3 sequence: CASSVARTDSGRTQGSSYEQYF. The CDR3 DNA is TGTGCCAGCAGCGTAGCCCGTACCGACTCGGGACGGACGCAAGGGAGCTCCTACGAGCAGTACTTC.